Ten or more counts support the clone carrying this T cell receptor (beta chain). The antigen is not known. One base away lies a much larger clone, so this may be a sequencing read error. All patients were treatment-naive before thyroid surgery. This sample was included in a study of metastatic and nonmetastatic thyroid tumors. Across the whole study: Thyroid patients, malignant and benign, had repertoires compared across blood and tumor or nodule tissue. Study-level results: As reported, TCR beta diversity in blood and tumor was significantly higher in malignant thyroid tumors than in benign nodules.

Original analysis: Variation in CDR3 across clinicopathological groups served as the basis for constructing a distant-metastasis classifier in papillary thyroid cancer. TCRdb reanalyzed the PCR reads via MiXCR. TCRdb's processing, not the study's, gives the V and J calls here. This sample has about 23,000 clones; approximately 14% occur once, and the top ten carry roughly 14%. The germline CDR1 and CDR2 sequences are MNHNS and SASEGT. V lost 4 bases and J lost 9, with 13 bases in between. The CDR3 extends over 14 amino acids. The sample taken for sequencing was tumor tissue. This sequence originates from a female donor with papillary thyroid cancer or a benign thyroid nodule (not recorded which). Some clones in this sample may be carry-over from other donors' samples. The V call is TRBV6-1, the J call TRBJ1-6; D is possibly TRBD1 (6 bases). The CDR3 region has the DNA TGTGCCAGCAGTGGGTCAGGGGAACGTTCACCCCTCCACTTT. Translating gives CASSGSGERSPLHF.